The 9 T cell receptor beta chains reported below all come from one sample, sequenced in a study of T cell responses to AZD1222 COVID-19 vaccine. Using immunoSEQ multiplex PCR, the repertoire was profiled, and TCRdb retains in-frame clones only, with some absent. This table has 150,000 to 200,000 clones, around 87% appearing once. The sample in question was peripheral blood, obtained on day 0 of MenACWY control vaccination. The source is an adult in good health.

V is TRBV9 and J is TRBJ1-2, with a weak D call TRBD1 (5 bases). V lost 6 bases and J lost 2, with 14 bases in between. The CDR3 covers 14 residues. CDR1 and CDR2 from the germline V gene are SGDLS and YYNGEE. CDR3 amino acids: CASTSGGDNYGYTF. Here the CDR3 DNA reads TGTGCCAGCACCTCAGGAGGGGACAACTATGGCTACACCTTC.

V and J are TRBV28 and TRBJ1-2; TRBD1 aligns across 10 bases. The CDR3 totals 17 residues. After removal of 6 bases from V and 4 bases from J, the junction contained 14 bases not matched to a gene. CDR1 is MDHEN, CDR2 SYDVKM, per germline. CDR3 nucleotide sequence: TGTGCCAGCAGGCCGGGTCTGGGACAGGGGTTCATCTATGGCTACACCTTC. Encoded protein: CASRPGLGQGFIYGYTF.

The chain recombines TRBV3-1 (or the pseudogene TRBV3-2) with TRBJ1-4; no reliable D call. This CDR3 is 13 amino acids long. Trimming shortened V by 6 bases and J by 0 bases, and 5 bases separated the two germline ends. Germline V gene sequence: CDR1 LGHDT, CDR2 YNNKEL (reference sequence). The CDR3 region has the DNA TGTGCCAGCAGACGAGCAACTAATGAAAAACTGTTTTTT. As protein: CASRRATNEKLFF.

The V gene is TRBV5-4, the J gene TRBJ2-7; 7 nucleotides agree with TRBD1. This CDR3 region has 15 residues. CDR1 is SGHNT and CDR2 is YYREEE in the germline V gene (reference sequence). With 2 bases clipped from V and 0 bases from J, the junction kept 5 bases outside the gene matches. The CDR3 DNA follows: TGTGCCAGCAGCTTCTCCTGGGACAGCTCCTACGAGCAGTACTTC. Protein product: CASSFSWDSSYEQYF.

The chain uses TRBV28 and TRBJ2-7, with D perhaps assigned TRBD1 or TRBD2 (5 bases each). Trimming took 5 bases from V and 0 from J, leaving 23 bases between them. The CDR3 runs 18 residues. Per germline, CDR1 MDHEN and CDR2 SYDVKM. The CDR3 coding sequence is TGTGCCAGCAGTCCGACCCCGTCCGGGACCCACGACTCCTACGAGCAGTACTTC. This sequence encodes CASSPTPSGTHDSYEQYF.

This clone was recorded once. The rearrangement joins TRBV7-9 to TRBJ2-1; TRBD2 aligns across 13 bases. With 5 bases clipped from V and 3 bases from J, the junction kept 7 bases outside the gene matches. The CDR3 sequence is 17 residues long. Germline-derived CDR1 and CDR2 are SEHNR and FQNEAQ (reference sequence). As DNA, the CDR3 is TGTGCCAGCAGCCCGGGACTAGCGGGAACGATCTACAATGAGCAGTTCTTC. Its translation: CASSPGLAGTIYNEQFF. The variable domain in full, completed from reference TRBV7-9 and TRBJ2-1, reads DTGVSQNPRHKITKRGQNVTFRCDPISEHNRLYWYRQTLGQGPEFLTYFQNEAQLEKSRLLSDRFSAERPKGSFSTLEIQRTEQGDSAMYLCASSPGLAGTIYNEQFFGPGTRLTVL.

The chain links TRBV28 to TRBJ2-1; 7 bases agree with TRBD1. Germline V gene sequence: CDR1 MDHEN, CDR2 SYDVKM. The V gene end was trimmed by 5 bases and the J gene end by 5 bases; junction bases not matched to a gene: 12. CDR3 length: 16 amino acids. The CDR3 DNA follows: TGTGCCAGCAGTCCCCGACAGGGAATGGGTGACAATGAGCAGTTCTTC. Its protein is CASSPRQGMGDNEQFF. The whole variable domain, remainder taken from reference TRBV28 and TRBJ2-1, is DVKVTQSSRYLVKRTGEKVFLECVQDMDHENMFWYRQDPGLGLRLIYFSYDVKMKEKGDIPEGYSVSREKKERFSLILESASTNQTSMYLCASSPRQGMGDNEQFFGPGTRLTVL.

The CDR3 spells CASSIVGSSYNEQFF. CDR3 bases: TGTGCCAGCAGTATCGTGGGGAGCTCCTACAATGAGCAGTTCTTC. The chain combines TRBV6-5 with TRBJ2-1; D perhaps matches TRBD2 (5 bases). V was clipped by 5 bases and J by 0 bases, with 11 bases between them. The CDR3 extends over 15 amino acids. CDR1 and CDR2 (germline): MNHEY, SVGAGI.

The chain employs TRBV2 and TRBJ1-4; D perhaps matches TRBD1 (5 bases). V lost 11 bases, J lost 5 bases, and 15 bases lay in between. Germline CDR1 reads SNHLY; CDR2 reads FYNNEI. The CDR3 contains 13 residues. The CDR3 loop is CAVTGRMNEKLFF. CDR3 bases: TGTGCCGTTACGGGACGTATGAATGAAAAACTGTTTTTT.